This TCR beta chain was recovered during a study of beta chain features in type 1 diabetes. The whole isolated RNA underwent reverse transcription, so sequencing captured expressed TCRB transcripts. Measured with immunoSEQ multiplex PCR; TCRdb has only the in-frame clones, and not every one. Among 120,000 to 150,000 clones listed, around 9.3% were seen once. The germline gives CDR1 SNHLY, CDR2 FYNNEI. This CDR3 is built from 13 residues. Trimming cost V 7 bases and J 0 bases, with 6 bases left between them. This TCR derives from a man aged 18 to 35 in good health. Sequencing was done on a sample of naive CD4+ T cells from blood. This chain uses TRBV2 with TRBJ1-4; possible D gene TRBD1, 5 bases. The CDR3 DNA is TGTGCCAGCAAAGGGGCAACTAATGAAAAACTGTTTTTT. Amino acids: CASKGATNEKLFF.